Listed below are T cell receptor beta chains from one sample, sequenced in a study of PD-1 blockade in classical Hodgkin lymphoma. Generated by immunoSEQ multiplex PCR, the TCRdb table keeps only in-frame clones and is missing some. The data contain about 92,000 clones, over 80% of them singletons. The source was peripheral blood mononuclear cells (PBMCs), collected before the fourth cycle of nivolumab. The receptors stem from a human donor with classical Hodgkin lymphoma. Each CDR3 is given with its conserved first and last residue. Each record gives: D gene, J gene, CDR3 length, clone size, V gene, CDR3 DNA, CDR3 protein. A D gene is named only where the DNA matches it firmly. For some rows the clone size is stated as once, few or many, or as a class when expanded; others skip it.

. TRBJ1-5 13 . TRBV10-3 TGTGCCATCAGTTACCAGGGCAATCAGCCCCAGCATTTT CAISYQGNQPQHF
TRBD2 TRBJ2-7 20 few TRBV5-5 TGTGCCAGCAGCTTGGAGCGGCCCGGAACCCACCTAGCGGGAGTCCACGAGCAGTACTTC CASSLERPGTHLAGVHEQYF
. TRBJ2-7 16 . TRBV5-1 TGCGCCAGCAGCTCAACCGGGACTACGCAGGGGGGGGAGCAGTACTTC CASSSTGTTQGGEQYF
. TRBJ2-2 14 . TRBV7-2 TGTGCCAGCAGCGCACAGGGTCTCACCGGGGAGCTGTTTTTT CASSAQGLTGELFF
. TRBJ2-3 16 . TRBV5-6 TGTGCCAGCAGCACGAGCACCTCGACTAGCACAGATACGCAGTATTTT CASSTSTSTSTDTQYF
. TRBJ1-5 13 . TRBV9 TGTGCCAGCAGCGTAGGAGTCAATCAGCCCCAGCATTTT CASSVGVNQPQHF
TRBD1 TRBJ2-1 20 . TRBV28 TGTGCCAGCAGTTCACGTTGGAGGGACAGGGGGCGCGGGGCCTACAATGAGCAGTTCTTC CASSSRWRDRGRGAYNEQFF
TRBD2 TRBJ2-1 14 . TRBV2 TGTGCCAGCCAGCGGGAGAGGGGGAACAATGAGCAGTTCTTC CASQRERGNNEQFF
. TRBJ2-5 14 . TRBV19 TGTGCCAGTAGTAGTACGGACACCCAAGAGACCCAGTACTTC CASSSTDTQETQYF
TRBD1 TRBJ1-2 19 once TRBV9 TGTGCCAGCAGCGCACCCCGGACAGGGGGTTTCGGAACGTCCTATGGCTACACCTTC CASSAPRTGGFGTSYGYTF
TRBD2 TRBJ2-7 16 . TRBV19 TGTGCCAGTAGTCCCCCCACTGGGACTAGCAGCTACGAGCAGTACTTC CASSPPTGTSSYEQYF
TRBD1 TRBJ1-2 13 . TRBV27 TGTGCCAGCAGAGGCGACAGGGAGGGTGGCTACACCTTC CASRGDREGGYTF
. TRBJ1-5 14 few TRBV2 TGTGCCAGCAGTGAAAGGTCGGAGGAGCAGCCCCAGCATTTT CASSERSEEQPQHF
. TRBJ1-2 13 few TRBV7-6 TGTGCCAGCAGCTTAACTGGGGACTATGGCTACACCTTC CASSLTGDYGYTF
. TRBJ1-1 13 . TRBV29-1 TGCAGCGCCGGGACTTTCTTGAACACTGAAGCTTTCTTT CSAGTFLNTEAFF
TRBD1 TRBJ2-3 16 . TRBV6-5 TGTGCCAGCAGTTCTGAGACAGGGGGAGGCGCAGATACGCAGTATTTT CASSSETGGGADTQYF
. TRBJ1-5 16 . TRBV6-1 TGTGCCAGCAGTGAAGCGTCGCCAGTATGGGGTCAGCCCCAGCATTTT CASSEASPVWGQPQHF
TRBD1 TRBJ2-7 12 . TRBV6-5 TGTGCCAGCACTTCAGGGGGCCTCGAGCAGTACTTC CASTSGGLEQYF
. TRBJ2-7 15 . TRBV13 TGTGCCAGCAGCTTAGGGGCAGGACACCCCTACGAGCAGTACTTC CASSLGAGHPYEQYF
. TRBJ1-1 15 . TRBV4-3 TGCGCCAGCAGCCAAGTGGTAGGAATGAACACTGAAGCTTTCTTT CASSQVVGMNTEAFF
. TRBJ2-2 13 . TRBV5-4 TGTGCCGGCGGCAGGGTCGACACCGGGGAGCTGTTTTTT CAGGRVDTGELFF
. TRBJ2-5 12 . TRBV5-1 TGCGCCAGCGGGGACCTGGGGGAGACCCAGTACTTC CASGDLGETQYF
. TRBJ2-7 15 . TRBV5-1 TGCGCCAGCAGCTTGGAAAGCGGCTTCTCCTACGAGCAGTACTTC CASSLESGFSYEQYF
TRBD2 TRBJ2-1 15 . TRBV7-9 TGTGCCAGCAGCTTAGGGGTGGGGAGGGACAATGAGCAGTTCTTC CASSLGVGRDNEQFF
TRBD2 TRBJ2-5 16 . TRBV9 TGTGCCAGCAGCCTCGGACTAGCGGGAGGGCAAGAGACCCAGTACTTC CASSLGLAGGQETQYF
TRBD2 TRBJ2-3 13 . TRBV9 TGTGCCAGCAGCGAGACTAGCCGGCAAACGCAGTATTTT CASSETSRQTQYF
TRBD1 TRBJ1-2 13 few TRBV28 TGTGCCAGCAGGCGGGACAGTAACTATGGCTACACCTTC CASRRDSNYGYTF
TRBD1 TRBJ2-7 16 . TRBV19 TGTGCCAGTAACTATAGAGCGACAGGGTCTGTCTACGAGCAGTACTTC CASNYRATGSVYEQYF
. TRBJ2-7 12 . TRBV15 TGTGCCACCAGCTCGGCAGTTGGCGAGCAGTACTTC CATSSAVGEQYF
TRBD2 TRBJ2-2 16 few TRBV7-8 TGTGCCAGCAGCCTAGCGGGAGTGAGAGGGACCGGGGAGCTGTTTTTT CASSLAGVRGTGELFF
TRBD2 TRBJ2-7 16 . TRBV11-2 TGTGCCAGCAGCCGACTAGCGGGAGGTCCTTCCTACGAGCAGTACTTC CASSRLAGGPSYEQYF
. TRBJ2-5 13 . TRBV19 TGTGCCAGTAGTCCCGTGTACCAAGAGACCCAGTACTTC CASSPVYQETQYF
TRBD1 TRBJ2-1 18 once TRBV5-1 TGCGCCAGCAGCCCCAAATCCCAGGGGGCTTTCGACTACAATGAGCAGTTCTTC CASSPKSQGAFDYNEQFF
. TRBJ2-5 14 . TRBV5-4 TGTGCCAGCAGCCCCGACTTCAGAAAAGAGACCCAGTACTTC CASSPDFRKETQYF
. TRBJ2-1 15 once TRBV14 TGTGCCAGCAGAACAACAGGAGACATCTACAATGAGCAGTTCTTC CASRTTGDIYNEQFF
. TRBJ2-6 13 . TRBV30 TGTGCCTGGTGGCTGCCTGGGGCCAACGTCCTGACTTTC CAWWLPGANVLTF
. TRBJ1-1 13 . TRBV19 TGTGCCAGTAGTACACGGGGCGGGTTTGAAGCTTTCTTT CASSTRGGFEAFF
TRBD2 TRBJ2-1 15 . TRBV9 TGTGCCAGCAGCACTAGCGGGGACTCCTACAATGAGCAGTTCTTC CASSTSGDSYNEQFF
TRBD1 TRBJ1-2 17 . TRBV5-5 TGTGCCAGCAGCTTACAAGCCGGGACAGGGGGCAACTATGGCTACACCTTC CASSLQAGTGGNYGYTF
. TRBJ1-4 15 once TRBV9 TGTGCCAGCAGCGGACAGGATTCGGGTAATGAAAAACTGTTTTTT CASSGQDSGNEKLFF
TRBD1 TRBJ1-5 14 . TRBV28 TGTGCCAGCAGGGACAGGGGAAGCAATCAGCCCCAGCATTTT CASRDRGSNQPQHF
TRBD2 TRBJ2-1 17 . TRBV4-2 TGTGCCAGCAGCCCTCGGGGGGATCTCCCCAGTAGGGATGAGCAGTTCTTC CASSPRGDLPSRDEQFF
TRBD2 TRBJ2-3 18 . TRBV19 TGTGCCAGTAGTATAAAACTAGCGGGAATGGGGGGCACAGATACGCAGTATTTT CASSIKLAGMGGTDTQYF
. TRBJ1-1 15 . TRBV5-1 TGCGCCAGCAGCTTGGTCGGGGGGCGCGGGACTGAAGCTTTCTTT CASSLVGGRGTEAFF
TRBD2 TRBJ2-3 16 . TRBV9 TGTGCCAGCAGCCTCCGGACTAGCGGGAGCCGTGATACGCAGTATTTT CASSLRTSGSRDTQYF
. TRBJ2-1 15 . TRBV30 TGTGCCTGGAATTCTCCGGGACTTGCCTACAATGAGCAGTTCTTC CAWNSPGLAYNEQFF
. TRBJ2-2 16 once TRBV4-1 TGCGCCAGCAGCCAAGGGTCGGGGCCGAACACCGGGGAGCTGTTTTTT CASSQGSGPNTGELFF
TRBD1 TRBJ1-1 17 . TRBV27 TGTGCCAGCAGTTTAACCCAGGACAGGGCAGGGAACACTGAAGCTTTCTTT CASSLTQDRAGNTEAFF
. TRBJ1-5 13 . TRBV10-3 TGTGCCATCAGTGAACAGGGTACCCAGCCCCAGCATTTT CAISEQGTQPQHF
. TRBJ2-6 15 . TRBV19 TGTGCCAGTACCCTCTCTGCGTCTGGGGCCAACGTCCTGACTTTC CASTLSASGANVLTF
. TRBJ1-3 15 . TRBV10-3 TGTGCCATCAGTGAGGCCCTGGTGAGAGGTGACACCATATATTTT CAISEALVRGDTIYF
. TRBJ2-3 14 . TRBV7-9 TGTGCCAGCAGCTTACCGCCACCTCTTGATACGCAGTATTTT CASSLPPPLDTQYF
. TRBJ2-1 12 . TRBV30 TGTGCCTGGAGTGCTCAATACAATGAGCAGTTCTTC CAWSAQYNEQFF
. TRBJ2-7 11 . TRBV30 TGTGCCTGGGGACGGGGGGCTGAGCAGTACTTC CAWGRGAEQYF
. TRBJ2-7 16 . TRBV7-8 TGTGCCAGCAGCCTGGGGGGGGGACACTCCACCTACGAGCAGTACTTC CASSLGGGHSTYEQYF
. TRBJ1-1 13 . TRBV7-6 TGTGCCAGCAGTGCCGGACAGAACACTGAAGCTTTCTTT CASSAGQNTEAFF
. TRBJ1-1 15 . TRBV5-4 TGTGCCAGCAGCTCTCAGGCGGCTGTGAACACTGAAGCTTTCTTT CASSSQAAVNTEAFF
. TRBJ1-2 13 . TRBV18 TGTGCCAGCTCACCACCGGACGGGCTCGGCTACACCTTC CASSPPDGLGYTF
. TRBJ2-1 20 . TRBV21-1 TGTGCCAGCAGCTCCGTCGGACTAGCGGGAGTTCCGAGCTCCTACAATGAGCAGTTCTTC CASSSVGLAGVPSSYNEQFF
. TRBJ2-1 15 . TRBV4-1 TGCGCCAGCAGCCAAGATAAGACTCGATACAATGAGCAGTTCTTC CASSQDKTRYNEQFF